This T cell receptor beta chain was obtained from a study of long-term antiretroviral therapy in people with HIV (dated by TCRdb to between 2022 and 2023). In terms of the full investigation: Collection of the earliest samples took place about a decade ahead of the 2015 WHO recommendation for immediate ART, at a time when ART was typically delayed until CD4 counts fell. This retrospective serial study examined whether starting ART and sustained HIV suppression were associated with changes in the composition and diversity of the TRB repertoire in peripheral blood. From some 28 adults with confirmed HIV infection, the cohort provided some 200 cryopreserved PBMC samples, gathered serially across a mean of approximately six years (range 1-12). Among the 30 to 35 participants with HIV, ten to twelve were female. No cross-contamination during QIAcube processing was shown when test extractions of a monoclonal T-cell line were performed alongside about 30 polyclonal samples.

Sequencing of the TRB variable region was done with the immunoSEQ hsTCRB v3.0 assay at survey level resolution. TRB sequencing targeted a depth of about 35,000-55,000 T-cell genomes per sample. TRB libraries were pooled and sequenced on an Illumina MiSeq using a v3 150-cycle kit. Concerning the study's data processing: Repertoire analysis was performed in R inside a reproducible Nextflow workflow that covered QC, data transformation and analysis. LymphoSeq2, an R package for AIRR-Seq data exploration, was used to implement custom analyses. Four samples that yielded fewer than 5000 total TRB sequences were excluded, so that around 190 HIV repertoires were analyzed. Among the roughly 190 retained HIV repertoires, fewer than 65 were collected before ART initiation and 120 to 140 after ART initiation. Each repertoire was downsampled to 5000 TRB nucleotide sequences, and summary statistics were averaged across 100 downsampling iterations. The analysis kept only TRB sequences whose CDR3 regions were at least seven amino acids long. Diversity was measured with a Shannon entropy-derived clonality score and the Gini coefficient. In the repertoire networks, any two of the top 5000 CDR3 amino acid sequences were connected whenever the two sequences differed by an edit distance of one. For TRB CDR3 amino acid sequences, GLIPH2 was used to predict antigen specificity groups and MHC restriction. Known CMV, EBV, HIV or tissue antigen associations were flagged by matching CDR3 amino acid sequences against VDJdb and McPAS-TCR. Pre-ART, post-ART and control groups were compared with Wilcoxon signed-rank tests and Holm-Bonferroni correction. Not all clones reach the TCRdb copy of this immuneACCESS table, which keeps in-frame sequences only. Checked studies attribute under half of the gap to unresolved V genes and leave the rest unexplained. V and J calls and clone size are as listed in that table; D and trimming were resolved from the DNA. A total of about 25,000 clones appear in this sample, 85% to 90% of them only once. About 5% of the sample is taken by the ten largest.

Reading the germline V gene gives CDR1 SGHAT and CDR2 FQNNGV. The trim is 7 bases for V and 5 bases for J, with a gap of 11 bases between the germline ends. The CDR3 runs 12 residues from the cysteine to the phenylalanine. Left in the record is the CDR3 DNA by itself, 36 bases read in frame from the first base. Inclusion was restricted to participants for whom at least one PBMC sample before ART initiation and at least two post-ART samples were available. Every participant with HIV received treatment in the United States of America. Before DNA extraction, cryopreserved samples of roughly 0.9-10 million PBMC were thawed and then washed. At the time of the earliest PBMC sample, participants with HIV were aged between roughly 20 and 60 years. Per participant, PBMC samples came from 1-4 timepoints prior to ART initiation and 2-8 timepoints following ART initiation, for a median of 7 samples. For every participant, serial HIV viral load, CD4+ T-cell count, ART history and demographic data were obtained. Genomic DNA was extracted from unsorted PBMC with a Qiagen kit on a QIAcube, with processing performed in batches of 12 samples.

With regard to this clone: Its antigen is still unknown. No per-base quality is available; no much larger clone lies one base away.

The paper as a whole reports these results and caveats: Expanded TRB clones identified before ART initiation dominated the repertoire at all time points, although this dominance fluctuated and declined in many PLHIV after ART. Inferences about post-ART repertoire changes were limited because no data were available on ART adherence, viral resistance or therapy changes. Because pre-ART samples had limited cell numbers, profiling was done on unsorted PBMC rather than on sorted CD4+ and CD8+ T cells. Because PBMC availability was limited, only the TCR beta chain was sequenced, with no alpha chain pairing. The samples span the years 2004 to 2017, and the ART regimens used may be less effective than current regimens. ART initiation was associated with a significant increase in TRB diversity, but diversity stayed significantly below transplant donor controls even after long-term ART. Narrower CDR3 length ranges were observed in HIV repertoires than in controls, and an antigen-experienced repertoire with only a slight naive shift after ART was suggested by the network structure.

The chain is assembled from TRBV11-2 and TRBJ1-1, with an unclear D gene assignment. This TCR was recovered from a man under 40 with HIV. Sequences were derived from unsorted PBMCs, sampled more than 4.3 years after starting antiretroviral therapy. In nucleotide form, the sequence is TGTGCCAGCACCGGCGGACGGACTGAAGCTTTCTTT. The translation is CASTGGRTEAFF.